Presented here are 24 T cell receptor beta chains from one specimen sequenced in a study of T cells expressing NK-cell markers. For each CDR3 protein, TCRdb gives one entry from its re-call of the 5' RACE reads, without DNA. Recorded for this sample: about 260,000 distinct CDR3 sequences. The sample comprised blood T cells: a sorted CD56 or NKG2C T cell subset, CD4+ or CD8+ T cells, or bulk PBMC T cells (not recorded which). All receptors come from a woman aged 18-70 years in good health.

The chain couples TRBV6-1 to TRBJ2-3; as DNA is missing, the TRBD1 call by TCRdb cannot be tested. This CDR3 is 14 amino acids long. Germline assignment: CDR1 MNHNS and CDR2 SASEGT. The CDR3 region is CASVQGSGTDTQYF.

V usage is TRBV2 and J usage is TRBJ1-5; TCRdb returns TRBD1, unconfirmable since there is no DNA. CDR3 length: 13 amino acids. Germline V gene lookup returns CDR1 SNHLY and CDR2 FYNNEI. This chain's CDR3 is CAVRDRGNQPQHF.

The chain combines TRBV4-3 with TRBJ2-2; TCRdb outputs TRBD1, but without DNA this stays unchecked. Germline-derived CDR1 and CDR2 are LGHNA and YSLEER. CDR3 length equals 17 residues. The chain's CDR3 is CASSQGIGKGDGGELFF.

The chain joins TRBV20-1 to TRBJ2-2; without DNA, the TCRdb call of TRBD1 cannot be checked. Germline V gene data show CDR1 as DFQATT and CDR2 as SNEGSKA (reference sequence). The CDR3 covers 15 residues. CDR3 amino acids: CSAREPPGGPGELFF.

V is TRBV9 and J is TRBJ2-3; TCRdb reports TRBD2, a call that lacks DNA to check it against. The CDR3 runs 19 residues. Germline V gene lookup returns CDR1 SGDLS and CDR2 YYNGEE. CDR3 sequence: CASSPRGSGRPTSTDTQYF.

CDR3 protein: CSAAGQGSLVNTEAFF. The V and J genes are TRBV20-1 and TRBJ1-1; TCRdb selects TRBD1, and the lack of DNA leaves this call unchecked. The CDR3 is 16 amino acids. CDR1 is DFQATT, CDR2 SNEGSKA, per germline (reference sequence).

The chain combines TRBV12-3 or TRBV12-4 with TRBJ1-4. The CDR3 contains 16 residues. CDR3 sequence reads: CASSPQPTLPNEKLFF.

V is TRBV3-1 and J is TRBJ2-3. In germline, CDR1 is LGHDT, CDR2 YNNKEL (reference sequence). The length of the CDR3 is 12 residues. CDR3 sequence: CASSQGSARQYF.

The rearrangement uses TRBV20-1 and TRBJ2-3. The CDR3 covers 13 residues. CDR1 and CDR2 (germline): DFQATT, SNEGSKA (reference sequence). This CDR3 is CSAKAREFGTQYF.

The V call is TRBV5-1, the J call TRBJ1-1; TCRdb outputs TRBD1, but without DNA this stays unchecked. Germline CDR1 reads SGHRS; CDR2 reads YFSETQ. This CDR3 is 15 amino acids long. The CDR3 region is CASSPRGVVYTEAFF.

This chain connects TRBV7-2 to TRBJ1-4. This CDR3 has 14 amino acids. Germline V gene lookup returns CDR1 SGHTA and CDR2 FQGNSA. This chain's CDR3 is CASSLDSTNEKLCF.

This chain links TRBV28 with TRBJ1-2; TCRdb's D call of TRBD1 is untestable without DNA. CDR1 and CDR2 (germline): MDHEN, SYDVKM. The CDR3 covers 15 residues. Here the CDR3 reads CASSFRGRYSYGYTF.

The chain recombines TRBV15 with TRBJ1-4. CDR1 is LNHNV, CDR2 YYDKDF, per germline (reference sequence). There are 13 residues in the CDR3. CDR3: CATSRERHGKLFF.

The chain is built from TRBV6-9 and TRBJ1-1; TCRdb lists TRBD1, though no DNA is available to test this call. Germline assignment: CDR1 MNHGY and CDR2 SVAAGI. The CDR3 loop spans 15 amino acids. The CDR3 loop reads CASSYSGGHHTEAFF.

This chain connects TRBV18 to TRBJ2-1; absent DNA, TCRdb's TRBD1 call cannot be checked. CDR3 length equals 15 residues. Per germline, CDR1 KGHSH and CDR2 LQKENI. The CDR3 here is CASSPPPDRNNEQFF.

This clonotype counts as medium-sized by frequency. The chain uses TRBV20-1 and TRBJ2-4; TCRdb outputs TRBD2, but without DNA this stays unchecked. This CDR3 has 17 amino acids. CDR1 and CDR2 (germline): DFQATT, SNEGSKA (reference sequence). CDR3 sequence: CSAPRGEAGVAKNIQYF.

V is TRBV20-1 and J is TRBJ1-2; checking the TCRdb D call of TRBD1 is not possible without DNA. The CDR3 runs to 14 residues. Germline V gene lookup returns CDR1 DFQATT and CDR2 SNEGSKA (reference sequence). CDR3 region: CSAPATGRGFGYTF.

The J gene is TRBJ1-1, the V gene TRBV10-2; TCRdb selects TRBD1, and the lack of DNA leaves this call unchecked. Germline-derived CDR1 and CDR2 are WSHSY and SAAADI. The CDR3 has 14 residues. The CDR3 protein is CASSSIGGTTEAFF.

The chain uses TRBV5-5 and TRBJ2-3. There are 14 residues in the CDR3. Per germline, CDR1 SGHKS and CDR2 YYEKEE (reference sequence). CDR3 amino acids: CASSFPDTTDTQYF.

The J gene is TRBJ2-4, the V gene TRBV28; checking the TCRdb D call of TRBD2 is not possible without DNA. Per germline, CDR1 MDHEN and CDR2 SYDVKM. The CDR3 totals 14 residues. The CDR3 spells CASTWGTSVDIQYF.

The V and J genes are TRBV7-9 and TRBJ2-7; the D call of TRBD1 rests on TCRdb alone, since no DNA is present to check it. The CDR3 has 12 residues. Per the germline V gene, CDR1 is SEHNR and CDR2 is FQNEAQ (reference sequence). CDR3 residues: CASSLTGDEQYF.

The chain links TRBV4-2 to TRBJ2-7; TCRdb proposes TRBD2, but this gene call is untestable without DNA. Germline CDR1 reads LGHNA; CDR2 reads YNFKEQ. This CDR3 is 17 amino acids long. The CDR3 here is CASSRTPSSSGFYEQYF.

The chain is built from TRBV12-3 or TRBV12-4 and TRBJ1-1; TCRdb selects TRBD1, and the lack of DNA leaves this call unchecked. The CDR3 is made up of 13 amino acids. The chain's CDR3 is CASSPMGATEAFF.

This chain connects TRBV9 to TRBJ2-7. Germline lookup yields CDR1 SGDLS and CDR2 YYNGEE. This CDR3 contains 13 residues. CDR3 loop: CASSPGVPFEQYF.